These T cell receptor beta chains were read from a single sample in a study of blood T cell repertoires in COVID-19. Method: immunoSEQ multiplex PCR; TCRdb's copy keeps in-frame clones and lacks some. The table shows around 170,000 clones, with under 85% occurring only once. Sequenced sample: PBMCs or T cells enriched from blood (not recorded which). The receptors shown here come from a man in his fifties or sixties who had recovered from COVID-19. Each CDR3 is given with its conserved first and last residue. A D gene is named only where the DNA matches it firmly. Some rows mark clone size as missing; the rest say once, few, many or name a class of expanded clone.

CDR3: CASSSPDGNYEQYF
DNA: TGTGCCAGCAGCTCGCCGGACGGGAACTACGAGCAGTACTTC
D: .
V: TRBV5-4
J: TRBJ2-7
size: .

CDR3: CASSMGARSSYEQYF
DNA: TGTGCCAGCAGCATGGGTGCTAGATCCTCTTACGAGCAGTACTTC
D: .
V: TRBV5-6
J: TRBJ2-7
size: once

CDR3: CASSVSEGLSQPQHF
DNA: TGTGCCAGCAGTGTGTCTGAGGGCCTTAGTCAGCCCCAGCATTTT
D: .
V: TRBV2
J: TRBJ1-5
size: .

CDR3: CASLSGLETQYF
DNA: TGTGCCAGCCTTAGCGGGCTGGAGACCCAGTACTTC
D: TRBD2
V: TRBV6-5
J: TRBJ2-5
size: .

CDR3: CAWSLTGNEQYF
DNA: TGTGCCTGGAGCTTGACAGGCAACGAGCAGTACTTC
D: .
V: TRBV30
J: TRBJ2-7
size: .

CDR3: CASSLGRGEITDTQYF
DNA: TGCGCCAGCAGCTTAGGGAGGGGGGAGATCACAGATACGCAGTATTTT
D: .
V: TRBV5-1
J: TRBJ2-3
size: .

CDR3: CASSQLGGGNTIYF
DNA: TGTGCCAGCAGCCAACTTGGCGGGGGAAACACCATATATTTT
D: .
V: TRBV3-1/TRBV3-2
J: TRBJ1-3
size: many

CDR3: CASSPRTSRTGELFF
DNA: TGTGCCAGCAGTCCTCGGACTAGCCGTACCGGGGAGCTGTTTTTT
D: TRBD2
V: TRBV27
J: TRBJ2-2
size: .

CDR3: CASSLAGGKSYNEQFF
DNA: TGCGCCAGCAGCTTGGCCGGGGGTAAGTCCTACAATGAGCAGTTCTTC
D: .
V: TRBV5-1
J: TRBJ2-1
size: .

CDR3: CASSSGQGAKLFF
DNA: TGTGCCAGCAGTTCCGGACAGGGCGCAAAACTGTTTTTT
D: TRBD1
V: TRBV6-6
J: TRBJ1-4
size: .

CDR3: CASSFRDSSNQPQHF
DNA: TGTGCCAGCAGCTTCCGGGACAGCAGCAATCAGCCCCAGCATTTT
D: TRBD1
V: TRBV7-2
J: TRBJ1-5
size: .

CDR3: CASSPTDREVQPQHF
DNA: TGTGCCAGTAGTCCGACGGACAGGGAGGTTCAGCCCCAGCATTTT
D: TRBD1
V: TRBV19
J: TRBJ1-5
size: .

CDR3: CASSLDGGRHEQYF
DNA: TGTGCCAGCAGCTTAGATGGGGGGAGGCACGAGCAGTACTTC
D: .
V: TRBV7-9
J: TRBJ2-7
size: .

CDR3: CASSPGYNEQFF
DNA: TGTGCCAGCAGCCCGGGTTACAATGAGCAGTTCTTC
D: .
V: TRBV4-2
J: TRBJ2-1
size: .

CDR3: CASSQEDSRDTQYF
DNA: TGCGCCAGCAGCCAAGAGGACAGCCGAGATACGCAGTATTTT
D: .
V: TRBV4-1
J: TRBJ2-3
size: .

CDR3: CASSVSGVGYTF
DNA: TGTGCCAGCAGCGTATCAGGGGTCGGCTACACCTTC
D: .
V: TRBV9
J: TRBJ1-2
size: .

CDR3: CASSLDRGVNYGYTF
DNA: TGTGCCAGCAGCTTGGACAGGGGAGTTAACTATGGCTACACCTTC
D: TRBD1
V: TRBV5-5
J: TRBJ1-2
size: .

CDR3: CAITPGWGYTF
DNA: TGTGCCATCACTCCCGGGTGGGGCTACACCTTC
D: .
V: TRBV10-3
J: TRBJ1-2
size: .

CDR3: CASSLAEGGSGNTIYF
DNA: TGCGCCAGCAGCTTGGCCGAGGGAGGCTCTGGAAACACCATATATTTT
D: .
V: TRBV5-1
J: TRBJ1-3
size: .

CDR3: CASSNTGTGNDPQHF
DNA: TGTGCCAGCAGTAATACCGGGACAGGTAATGATCCCCAGCATTTT
D: TRBD1
V: TRBV4-2
J: TRBJ1-5
size: .

CDR3: CASGVSSTDTQYF
DNA: TGTGCCAGTGGAGTTTCCTCCACAGATACGCAGTATTTT
D: .
V: TRBV19
J: TRBJ2-3
size: .

CDR3: CASSQESSSGGPWKTDTQYF
DNA: TGTGCCAGCAGCCAAGAGTCGAGTAGCGGGGGCCCTTGGAAAACAGATACGCAGTATTTT
D: TRBD2
V: TRBV14
J: TRBJ2-3
size: .

CDR3: CASSSGLARSYEQYF
DNA: TGCGCCAGCAGCTCCGGACTAGCCCGTAGCTACGAGCAGTACTTC
D: TRBD2
V: TRBV5-1
J: TRBJ2-7
size: .

CDR3: CASSLGGGAYEQFF
DNA: TGTGCCAGCAGCTTAGGCGGGGGGGCCTATGAGCAGTTCTTC
D: TRBD2
V: TRBV7-3
J: TRBJ2-1
size: .

CDR3: CASSSPGQGIYSPLHF
DNA: TGTGCCAGCAGCTCACCGGGACAGGGAATTTACTCACCCCTCCACTTT
D: TRBD1
V: TRBV5-5
J: TRBJ1-6
size: .

CDR3: CASSLGEPSGEKLFF
DNA: TGTGCCAGCAGCTTAGGCGAGCCCTCAGGGGAAAAACTGTTTTTT
D: .
V: TRBV7-9
J: TRBJ1-4
size: .

CDR3: CASSLGDPGQPQHF
DNA: TGTGCCAGCAGTTTGGGAGATCCCGGTCAGCCCCAGCATTTT
D: .
V: TRBV27
J: TRBJ1-5
size: .

CDR3: CASSPRPAGDSYEQYF
DNA: TGCGCCAGCAGCCCACGTCCAGCGGGGGATTCGTACGAGCAGTACTTC
D: TRBD2
V: TRBV5-1
J: TRBJ2-7
size: .

CDR3: CASSLGDSISYEQYF
DNA: TGTGCCAGCAGCTTAGGGGACAGTATCTCCTACGAGCAGTACTTC
D: TRBD1
V: TRBV7-9
J: TRBJ2-7
size: .

CDR3: CASSLWGQIATNEKLFF
DNA: TGCGCCAGCAGCTTATGGGGACAGATAGCAACTAATGAAAAACTGTTTTTT
D: TRBD1
V: TRBV5-1
J: TRBJ1-4
size: .

CDR3: CASSLGQLAKNIQYF
DNA: TGTGCCAGCAGCTTAGGGCAGTTAGCCAAAAACATTCAGTACTTC
D: .
V: TRBV7-8
J: TRBJ2-4
size: once

CDR3: CASNHYGRGGRSTDTQYF
DNA: TGTGCCAGCAACCACTACGGGCGGGGGGGCCGGAGCACAGATACGCAGTATTTT
D: TRBD2
V: TRBV28
J: TRBJ2-3
size: .

CDR3: CASSLGWGTGPLWEQFF
DNA: TGTGCCAGCAGCTTAGGGTGGGGGACAGGGCCTCTTTGGGAGCAGTTCTTC
D: TRBD1
V: TRBV7-2
J: TRBJ2-1
size: .

CDR3: CASGVLVSTSRDGYTF
DNA: TGTGCCAGCGGAGTTCTGGTTTCGACTTCTCGGGATGGCTACACCTTC
D: .
V: TRBV28
J: TRBJ1-2
size: .

CDR3: CASSGAGLLSGNTIYF
DNA: TGTGCCAGCAGCGGGGCCGGACTCCTCTCTGGAAACACCATATATTTT
D: .
V: TRBV9
J: TRBJ1-3
size: .

CDR3: CASSPSKGATYEQYF
DNA: TGTGCCAGCTCACCATCAAAGGGGGCTACCTACGAGCAGTACTTC
D: TRBD1
V: TRBV18
J: TRBJ2-7
size: .

CDR3: CASTTGPGRNTGELFF
DNA: TGTGCCAGCACCACCGGGCCGGGGAGGAACACCGGGGAGCTGTTTTTT
D: .
V: TRBV2
J: TRBJ2-2
size: few

CDR3: CASLEVGGITNEKLFF
DNA: TGTGCCAGCCTGGAGGTGGGGGGAATCACTAATGAAAAACTGTTTTTT
D: .
V: TRBV25-1
J: TRBJ1-4
size: .

CDR3: CASSWGHEAGQPQHF
DNA: TGCGCCAGCAGCTGGGGACACGAAGCGGGGCAGCCCCAGCATTTT
D: .
V: TRBV5-1
J: TRBJ1-5
size: .

CDR3: CASSQTNRGPGAQYF
DNA: TGTGCCAGCAGCCAAACGAACAGAGGCCCAGGGGCGCAGTACTTC
D: .
V: TRBV16
J: TRBJ2-7
size: .

CDR3: CASSLTTAYEQYF
DNA: TGTGCCAGCAGCTTGACGACAGCCTACGAGCAGTACTTC
D: .
V: TRBV5-5
J: TRBJ2-7
size: .